This TCR beta chain was profiled in a study of regulatory T cells in long-lasting Graves disease. Study-wide points: TRBV28, TRBJ1-2 and TRBJ2-5 were segments that persistent disease favored. Those with persistent disease had in common more public clonotypes (roughly 3,000) than new patients (approximately 970).

The J segment lost 3 bases and the V segment lost 3 bases, leaving 4 bases of the junction unmatched. Germline V gene sequence: CDR1 SNHLY, CDR2 FYNNEI. This CDR3 contains 14 residues. This clonotype was seen a handful of times. Its target is unknown. Library construction for TCR beta used iRepertoire HTBI primers and Arm-PCR of CDR3 regions. MiXCR, run by TCRdb on the multiplex PCR reads, gives a single entry per CDR3 protein. The sample lists 250,000 or so distinct CDR3 sequences; 20% to 25% were seen once. Sample time point: newly diagnosed GD, antithyroid drugs for less than 3 months. RNA extracted from PBMCs served as the sequencing template.

The source of this sequence is a female donor with Graves disease. The chain is built from TRBV2 and TRBJ2-5, with 7 bases fitting TRBD1. The sample in question was peripheral blood mononuclear cells (PBMCs), obtained at new diagnosis, from a patient treated with antithyroid drugs. Here the CDR3 reads CASSDTGAEETQYF. In DNA, the CDR3 is TGTGCCAGCAGTGACACAGGGGCCGAAGAGACCCAGTACTTC.